This entry describes one T cell receptor beta chain. Antigen: not known. This entry comes from a study of blood T cells in healthy people across ages. Study-level results: Naive T cell percentage by flow cytometry tracked strongly with beta diversity. Possibly confounding the expanded clonotype changes was the fact that donor CMV status was unknown.

Primers used in a second PCR of roughly 6 to 12 cycles were a sample-barcoded 5' primer and a J-beta primer mix. One entry per CDR3 protein, called by TCRdb with MiXCR from the 5' RACE reads. The data show 600,000 to 650,000 distinct CDR3 sequences, approximately 50% seen once. Trimming took 7 bases from V and 3 from J, leaving 15 bases between them. This CDR3 has 14 amino acids. The V gene's germline CDR1 is ENHRY and CDR2 SYGVKD. V usage is TRBV10-3 and J usage is TRBJ1-2, with D possibly TRBD1 on 5 matching bases. The sequence derives from a man in his fifties or sixties in good health. Sample: blood. The CDR3 nucleotides are TGTGCCATCACCCAACAGGACTTAGACTATGGCTACACCTTC. Its protein is CAITQQDLDYGYTF.